These 3 T cell receptor delta chains originate from one sample sequenced in a study of gamma-delta T cells after stem cell transplantation. TCRdb reran clone calling via CATT on the RT-PCR reads. Here the sample spans 1,000 to 1,500 delta-chain clones, around 18% being singletons. The specimen sequenced was gamma-delta T cells. These receptors all come from a human donor. It is not recorded whose cells these are; they may come from a transplant donor.

To note about this clone: A read error may be the cause here, since a much bigger clone is one base away. This sample also contains other DNA sequences that code for the same CDR3. The chain links TRDV2 to TRDJ1, with 9 bases lining up with TRDD3. This CDR3 is built from 15 residues. Germline lookup yields CDR1 GEAIGNYY and CDR2 EKD. CDR3 loop: CACDSLGDYTDKLIF. CDR3 nucleotide sequence: TGTGCCTGCGACAGCCTGGGGGATTACACCGATAAACTCATCTTT.

This clone is deemed medium-sized. This chain joins TRDV2 and TRDJ3, with 8 nucleotides matching TRDD3. Germline CDR1 and CDR2: GEAIGNYY and EKD. CDR3 length equals 20 residues. The V and J ends lost 3 bases and 0 bases, in that order; junction bases with no gene match: 12. The CDR3 DNA follows: TGTGCCTGTGACCCAACTGGGGGCGGAGTCCGCTCCTGGGACACCCGACAGATGTTTTTC. Its protein product is CACDPTGGGVRSWDTRQMFF.

As for this clone: A much larger clone sits a single nucleotide away, making a read error possible. The chain combines TRDV2 with TRDJ3; 7 bases align to TRDD3. The CDR3 has 20 amino acids. Germline CDR1 and CDR2: GEAIGNYY and EKD. The CDR3 protein is CACGTVTGDGSSWDTRQMFF. In DNA, the CDR3 is TGTGCCTGTGGCACCGTTACTGGGGATGGGAGCTCCTGGGACACCCGACAGATGTTTTTC.